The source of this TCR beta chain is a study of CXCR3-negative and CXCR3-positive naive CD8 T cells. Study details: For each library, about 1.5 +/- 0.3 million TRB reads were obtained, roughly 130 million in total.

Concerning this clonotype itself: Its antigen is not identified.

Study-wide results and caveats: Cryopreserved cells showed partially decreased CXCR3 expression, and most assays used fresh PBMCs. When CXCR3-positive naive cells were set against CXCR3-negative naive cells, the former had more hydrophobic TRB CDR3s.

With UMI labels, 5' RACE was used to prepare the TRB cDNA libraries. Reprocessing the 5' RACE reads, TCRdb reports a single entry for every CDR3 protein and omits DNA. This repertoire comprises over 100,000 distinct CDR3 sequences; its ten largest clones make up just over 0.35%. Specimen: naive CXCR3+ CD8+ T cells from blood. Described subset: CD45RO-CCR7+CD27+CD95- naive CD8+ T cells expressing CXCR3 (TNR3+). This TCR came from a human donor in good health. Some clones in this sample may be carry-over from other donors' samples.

CDR3 region: CASSPSDSYTYEQYF. This chain links TRBV18 with TRBJ2-7. Germline V gives CDR1 KGHSH, CDR2 LQKENI. The length of the CDR3 is 15 residues.